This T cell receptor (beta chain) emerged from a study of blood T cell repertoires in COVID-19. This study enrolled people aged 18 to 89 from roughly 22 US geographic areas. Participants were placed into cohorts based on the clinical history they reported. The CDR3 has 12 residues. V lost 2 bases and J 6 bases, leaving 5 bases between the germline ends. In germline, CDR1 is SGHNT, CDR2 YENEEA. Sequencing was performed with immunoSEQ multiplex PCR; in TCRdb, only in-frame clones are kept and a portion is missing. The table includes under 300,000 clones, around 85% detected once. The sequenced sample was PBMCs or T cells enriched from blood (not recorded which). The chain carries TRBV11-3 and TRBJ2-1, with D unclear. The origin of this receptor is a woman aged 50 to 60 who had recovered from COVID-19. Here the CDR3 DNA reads TGTGCCAGCAGCTTATCCCTCAATGAGCAGTTCTTC. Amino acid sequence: CASSLSLNEQFF.